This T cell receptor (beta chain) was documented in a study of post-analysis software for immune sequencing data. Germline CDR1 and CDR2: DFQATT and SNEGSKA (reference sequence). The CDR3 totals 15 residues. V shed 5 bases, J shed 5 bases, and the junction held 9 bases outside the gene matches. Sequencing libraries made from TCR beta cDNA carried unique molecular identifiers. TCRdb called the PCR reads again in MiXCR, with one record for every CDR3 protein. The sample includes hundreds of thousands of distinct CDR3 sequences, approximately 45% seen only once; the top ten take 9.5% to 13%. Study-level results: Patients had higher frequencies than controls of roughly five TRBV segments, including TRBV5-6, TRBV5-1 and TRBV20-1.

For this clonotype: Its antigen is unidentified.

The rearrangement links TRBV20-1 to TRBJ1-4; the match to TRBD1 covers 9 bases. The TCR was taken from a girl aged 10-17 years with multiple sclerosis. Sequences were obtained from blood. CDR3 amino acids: CSALRGGTGNEKLFF. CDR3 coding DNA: TGCAGTGCTCTACGTGGAGGGACAGGGAATGAAAAACTGTTTTTT.